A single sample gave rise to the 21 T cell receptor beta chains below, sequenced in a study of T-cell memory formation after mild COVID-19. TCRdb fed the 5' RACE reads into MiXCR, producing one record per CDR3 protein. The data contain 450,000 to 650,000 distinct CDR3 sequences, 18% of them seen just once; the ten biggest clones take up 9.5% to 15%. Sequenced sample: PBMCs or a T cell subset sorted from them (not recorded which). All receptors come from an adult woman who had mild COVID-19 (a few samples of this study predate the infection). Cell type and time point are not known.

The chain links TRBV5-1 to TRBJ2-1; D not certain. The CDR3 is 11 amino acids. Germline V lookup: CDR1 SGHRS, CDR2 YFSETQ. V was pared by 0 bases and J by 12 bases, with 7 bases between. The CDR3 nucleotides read TGCGCCAGCAGCTTGGGATTCTGGCAGTTCTTC. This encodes CASSLGFWQFF.

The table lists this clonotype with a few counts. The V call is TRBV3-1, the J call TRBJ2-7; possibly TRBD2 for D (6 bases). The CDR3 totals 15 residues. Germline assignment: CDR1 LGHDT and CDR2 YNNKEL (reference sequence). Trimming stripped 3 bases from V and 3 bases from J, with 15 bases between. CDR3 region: CASSQPTRGLYEQYF. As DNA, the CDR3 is TGTGCCAGCAGCCAGCCGACTAGAGGACTCTACGAGCAGTACTTC.

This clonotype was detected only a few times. In nucleotides, the CDR3 is TGTGCCAGCAGTTCACCTGTGAGGGGGGCCTTCTATGGCTACACCTTC. Translation gives CASSSPVRGAFYGYTF. The chain carries TRBV27 and TRBJ1-2; TRBD1 is a possible D gene (6 bases). This CDR3 contains 16 residues. CDR1 is MNHEY and CDR2 is SMNVEV in the germline V gene (reference sequence). V was shortened by 4 bases and J by 4 bases, with 19 bases between the two germline ends.

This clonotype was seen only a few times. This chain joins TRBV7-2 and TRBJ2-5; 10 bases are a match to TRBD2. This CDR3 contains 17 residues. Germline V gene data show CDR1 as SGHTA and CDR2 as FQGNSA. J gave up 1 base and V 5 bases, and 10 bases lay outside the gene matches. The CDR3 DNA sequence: TGTGCCAGCAGCCTTTGGTCGATAGCGGGGGGCCAAGAGACCCAGTACTTC. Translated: CASSLWSIAGGQETQYF. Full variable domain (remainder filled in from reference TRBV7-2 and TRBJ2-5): GAGVSQSPSNKVTEKGKDVELRCDPISGHTALYWYRQSLGQGLEFLIYFQGNSAPDKSGLPSDRFSAERTGGSVSTLTIQRTQQEDSAVYLCASSLWSIAGGQETQYFGPGTRLLVL.

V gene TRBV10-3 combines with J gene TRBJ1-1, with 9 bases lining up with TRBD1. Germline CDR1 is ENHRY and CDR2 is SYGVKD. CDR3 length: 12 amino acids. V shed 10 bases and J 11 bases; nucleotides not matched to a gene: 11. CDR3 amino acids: CASRDRALGAFF. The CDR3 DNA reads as TGTGCCAGCCGGGACAGGGCCTTAGGTGCTTTCTTT.

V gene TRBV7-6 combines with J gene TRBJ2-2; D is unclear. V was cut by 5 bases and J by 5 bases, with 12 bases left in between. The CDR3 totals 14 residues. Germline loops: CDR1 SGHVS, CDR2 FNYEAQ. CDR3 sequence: CASSPTTHTGELFF. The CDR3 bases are TGTGCCAGCAGCCCTACGACACATACCGGGGAGCTGTTTTTT.

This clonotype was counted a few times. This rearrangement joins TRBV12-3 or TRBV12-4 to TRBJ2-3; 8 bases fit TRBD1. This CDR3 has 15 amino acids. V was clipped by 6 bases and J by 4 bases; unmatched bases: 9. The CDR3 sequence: CASRPRTGLADTQYF. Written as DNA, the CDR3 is TGTGCCAGCAGGCCCAGGACAGGGCTCGCAGATACGCAGTATTTT.

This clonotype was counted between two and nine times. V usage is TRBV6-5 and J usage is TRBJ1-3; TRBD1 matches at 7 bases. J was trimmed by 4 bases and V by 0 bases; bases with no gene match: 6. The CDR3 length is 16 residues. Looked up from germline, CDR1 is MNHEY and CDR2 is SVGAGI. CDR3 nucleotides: TGTGCCAGCAGTTACTCCGCCGGGACAGTAGGAAACACCATATATTTT. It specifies CASSYSAGTVGNTIYF.

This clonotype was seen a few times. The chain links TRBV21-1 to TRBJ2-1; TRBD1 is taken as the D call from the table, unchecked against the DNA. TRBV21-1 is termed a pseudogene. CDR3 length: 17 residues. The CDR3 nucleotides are TGTGCCAGCAGCTTTCAGAGAGGACACCCATCCCTAAATGTGCAGTTCTTC. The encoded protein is CASSFQRGHPSLNVQFF.

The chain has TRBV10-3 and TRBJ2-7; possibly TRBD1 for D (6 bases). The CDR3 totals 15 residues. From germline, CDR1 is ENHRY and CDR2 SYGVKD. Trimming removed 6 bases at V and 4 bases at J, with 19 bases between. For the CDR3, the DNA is TGTGCCATCAGGAGGCCGGACAGCTCCCCGTACGAGCAGTACTTC. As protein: CAIRRPDSSPYEQYF.

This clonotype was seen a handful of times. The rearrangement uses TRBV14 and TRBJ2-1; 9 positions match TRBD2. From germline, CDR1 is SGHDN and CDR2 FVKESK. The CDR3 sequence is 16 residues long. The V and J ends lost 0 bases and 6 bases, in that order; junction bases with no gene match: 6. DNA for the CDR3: TGTGCCAGCAGCCAAGATCTACTAGCGGGTTTCAATGAGCAGTTCTTC. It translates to CASSQDLLAGFNEQFF.

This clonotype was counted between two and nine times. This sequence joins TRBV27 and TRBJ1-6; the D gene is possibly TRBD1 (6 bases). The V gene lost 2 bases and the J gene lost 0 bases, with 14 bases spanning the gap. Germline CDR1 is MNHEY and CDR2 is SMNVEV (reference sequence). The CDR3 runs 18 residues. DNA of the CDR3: TGTGCCAGCAGTTTAACCGGGACATCAAACTCCTATAATTCACCCCTCCACTTT. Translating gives CASSLTGTSNSYNSPLHF.

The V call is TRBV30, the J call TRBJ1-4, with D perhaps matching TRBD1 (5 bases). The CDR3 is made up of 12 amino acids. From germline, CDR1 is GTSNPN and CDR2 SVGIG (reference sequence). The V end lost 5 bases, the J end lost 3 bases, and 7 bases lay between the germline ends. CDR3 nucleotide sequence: TGTGCCTGGGACAGCGCTAATGAAAAACTGTTTTTT. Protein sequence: CAWDSANEKLFF.

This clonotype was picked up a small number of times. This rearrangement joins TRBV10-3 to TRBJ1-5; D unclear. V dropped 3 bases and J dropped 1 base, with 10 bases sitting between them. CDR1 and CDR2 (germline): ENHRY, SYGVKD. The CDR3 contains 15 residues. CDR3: CAISDVGRSNQPQHF. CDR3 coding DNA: TGTGCCATCAGTGATGTGGGAAGAAGCAATCAGCCCCAGCATTTT.

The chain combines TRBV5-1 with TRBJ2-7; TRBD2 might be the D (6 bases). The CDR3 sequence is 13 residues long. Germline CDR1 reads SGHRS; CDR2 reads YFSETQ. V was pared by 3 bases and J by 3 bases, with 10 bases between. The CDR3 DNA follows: TGCGCCAGCAGCTGGGGGGAGAACTACGAGCAGTACTTC. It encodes CASSWGENYEQYF.

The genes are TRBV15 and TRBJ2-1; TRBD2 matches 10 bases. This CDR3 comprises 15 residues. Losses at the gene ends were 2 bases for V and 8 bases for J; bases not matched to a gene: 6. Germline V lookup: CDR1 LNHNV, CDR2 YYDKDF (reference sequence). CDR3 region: CATSRRSGRVDEQFF. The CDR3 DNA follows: TGTGCCACCAGCAGAAGAAGCGGGAGGGTGGATGAGCAGTTCTTC.

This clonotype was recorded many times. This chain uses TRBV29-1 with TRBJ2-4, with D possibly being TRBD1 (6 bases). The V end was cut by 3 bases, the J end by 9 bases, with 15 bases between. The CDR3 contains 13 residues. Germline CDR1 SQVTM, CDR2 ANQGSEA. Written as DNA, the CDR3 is TGCAGCGTTGACCCCGGACAGAACGGCATTCAGTACTTC. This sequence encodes CSVDPGQNGIQYF.

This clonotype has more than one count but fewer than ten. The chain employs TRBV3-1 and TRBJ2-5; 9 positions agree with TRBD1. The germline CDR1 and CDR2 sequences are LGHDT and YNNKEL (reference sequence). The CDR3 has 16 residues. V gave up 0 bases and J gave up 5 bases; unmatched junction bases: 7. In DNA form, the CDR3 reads TGTGCCAGCAGCCAAGATGGGGGACAGGGACGGGAGACCCAGTACTTC. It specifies CASSQDGGQGRETQYF.

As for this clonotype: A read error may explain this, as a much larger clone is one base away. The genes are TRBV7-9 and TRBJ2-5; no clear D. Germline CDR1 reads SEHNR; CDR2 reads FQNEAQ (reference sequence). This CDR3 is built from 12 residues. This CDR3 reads CASILDVETQYF. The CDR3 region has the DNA TGTGCCAGCATCTTAGACGTGGAGACCCAGTACTTC.

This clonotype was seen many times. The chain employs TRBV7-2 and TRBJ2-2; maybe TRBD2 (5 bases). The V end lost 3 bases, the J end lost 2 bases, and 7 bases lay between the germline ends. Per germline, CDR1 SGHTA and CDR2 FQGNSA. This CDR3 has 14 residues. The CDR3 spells CASSFGVNTGELFF. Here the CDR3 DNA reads TGTGCCAGCAGCTTCGGGGTTAACACCGGGGAGCTGTTTTTT.

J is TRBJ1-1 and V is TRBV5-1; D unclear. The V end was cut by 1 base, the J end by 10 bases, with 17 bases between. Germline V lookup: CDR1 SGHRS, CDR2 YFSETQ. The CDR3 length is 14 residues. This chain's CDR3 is CASSLSPGSSGAFF. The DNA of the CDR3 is TGCGCCAGCAGCTTGTCTCCAGGATCTTCGGGAGCTTTCTTT.